Listed below are T cell receptor beta chains from one sample, sequenced in a study of blood T cell repertoires in COVID-19. Profiled with immunoSEQ multiplex PCR; TCRdb holds only in-frame clones, not every one. The table records 200,000 to 250,000 clones, 80% to 90% of them present only once. Sequencing was performed on peripheral blood. The receptors originated from a woman over 75 with active or convalescent COVID-19. Each CDR3 is given with its conserved first and last residue. Fields, in order: clone size, V gene, D gene, J gene, CDR3 DNA, CDR3 protein. D genes are given only for firm matches. Part of the rows lack a size; the others show once, few, many or a class for expanded clones.

.	TRBV19	TRBD2	TRBJ2-5	TGTGCCAGTAGTCCGAGACTAGCGGGGGTGGAGACCCAGTACTTC	CASSPRLAGVETQYF
once	TRBV7-3	TRBD1	TRBJ2-1	TGTGCCAGCAGCTTTGGGGGGACAGGAGTCCTCCGGGGAGAGCAGTTCTTC	CASSFGGTGVLRGEQFF
.	TRBV11-1	.	TRBJ2-2	TGTGCCAGCAGCCGACTAGTAGGCGGGGAGCTGTTTTTT	CASSRLVGGELFF
.	TRBV4-2	TRBD2	TRBJ2-7	TGTGCCAGCAGCCAGGTCGCGGGAGAGCACCCCTACGAGCAGTACTTC	CASSQVAGEHPYEQYF
once	TRBV5-1	TRBD2	TRBJ2-2	TGCGCCAGCAGCCAGGGACTAGCGGGAGACGGTACCGGGGAGCTGTTTTTT	CASSQGLAGDGTGELFF
.	TRBV18	TRBD1	TRBJ2-3	TGTGCCAGCTCACCGGGGGACAGGGGTCTGGGCAGGTCAGATACGCAGTATTTT	CASSPGDRGLGRSDTQYF
.	TRBV7-6	TRBD2	TRBJ2-1	TGTGCCAGCAGCTTTCGACTAGCGGGGGACGGCAATGAGCAGTTCTTC	CASSFRLAGDGNEQFF
few	TRBV7-9	TRBD2	TRBJ2-2	TGTGCCAGCAGCTTTGGCCGGGGGGGCGTGGAGCTGTTTTTT	CASSFGRGGVELFF
few	TRBV7-6	TRBD2	TRBJ2-7	TGTGCCAGCAGCTTAGCGTTCCCTAGCGGGGGGGCCTACGAGCAGTACTTC	CASSLAFPSGGAYEQYF
.	TRBV28	.	TRBJ1-2	TGTGCCAGCAGTCCAGGATTTAACTATGGCTACACCTTC	CASSPGFNYGYTF
.	TRBV6-6	TRBD1	TRBJ1-1	TGTGCCAGCAGTCACGGGACAGGGAATATAATGAACACTGAAGCTTTCTTT	CASSHGTGNIMNTEAFF
few	TRBV11-2	TRBD1	TRBJ2-7	TGTGCCAGCAGCCAAATACGCGGACAGGGAGGATCCTACGAGCAGTACTTC	CASSQIRGQGGSYEQYF
once	TRBV4-3	.	TRBJ1-5	TGCGCCAGCAGCCAAGATTTCAGTCAGCCCCAGCATTTT	CASSQDFSQPQHF
.	TRBV18	.	TRBJ1-2	TGTGCCAGCTCGTCCGCTGACAGGAGTAACTATGGCTACACCTTC	CASSSADRSNYGYTF
once	TRBV28	TRBD1	TRBJ1-2	TGTGCCAGCAGTTTAGGCGGGACAGCCCTCCTTAACTATGGCTACACCTTC	CASSLGGTALLNYGYTF
once	TRBV5-1	TRBD1	TRBJ1-2	TGCGCCAGCAGCGTGACAGGGGAGCGGGGCTACACCTTC	CASSVTGERGYTF
.	TRBV9	TRBD2	TRBJ2-7	TGTGCCAGCAGCTCTGGACTAGCGGGATACGAGCAGTACTTC	CASSSGLAGYEQYF
few	TRBV5-1	.	TRBJ1-1	TGCGCCAGCAGCCCCTTGAGGACAGCGAACACTGAAGCTTTCTTT	CASSPLRTANTEAFF
.	TRBV20-1	.	TRBJ2-7	TGCAGTGCTAGTAGGGCGGGCTTATTCGAGCAGTACTTC	CSASRAGLFEQYF
few	TRBV18	.	TRBJ2-3	TGTGCCAGCTCACCACTAAGTCAGACAGATACGCAGTATTTT	CASSPLSQTDTQYF
.	TRBV18	TRBD1	TRBJ1-3	TGTGCCAGCTCACGGACAGGGGCATCTGGAAACACCATATATTTT	CASSRTGASGNTIYF
few	TRBV19	.	TRBJ1-6	TGTGCCAGTAGTACCGCGGCAGATATTTCACCCCTCCACTTT	CASSTAADISPLHF
.	TRBV3-1/TRBV3-2	.	TRBJ2-1	TGTGCCAGCAGCCCCAACAGGGCCTACAATGAGCAGTTCTTC	CASSPNRAYNEQFF
.	TRBV5-1	TRBD1	TRBJ1-6	TGCGCCAGCAGCAATGGACAGGGGGCGACCTCACCCCTCCACTTT	CASSNGQGATSPLHF
.	TRBV7-3	.	TRBJ2-2	TGTGCCAGCAGCTCCGGGGATATAGGCGGGGAGCTGTTTTTT	CASSSGDIGGELFF
once	TRBV6-1	TRBD2	TRBJ2-7	TGTGCCAGCAGTGCAGACGATAGACTAGCTGAAAGCTCCTACGAGCAGTACTTC	CASSADDRLAESSYEQYF
.	TRBV6-1	TRBD2	TRBJ2-7	TGTGCCAGCAGTCAAGATCCGGGACTAGCGGCTTACGAGCAGTACTTC	CASSQDPGLAAYEQYF
few	TRBV5-6	.	TRBJ1-2	TGTGCCAGCAGCTTGGGACTAGAGGGCTACACCTTC	CASSLGLEGYTF
.	TRBV6-5	TRBD1	TRBJ1-5	TGTGCCAGCAGTCCCCGCAGGGGGCATCAGCCCCAGCATTTT	CASSPRRGHQPQHF
few	TRBV7-9	TRBD1	TRBJ2-1	TGTGCCAGCAGCTTCTCTAGGGACAGGGCAATTAATGAGCAGTTCTTC	CASSFSRDRAINEQFF
.	TRBV6-2/TRBV6-3	TRBD1	TRBJ1-2	TGTGCCAGCAGTCGAGGGGACAGTACCCATGGCTACACCTTC	CASSRGDSTHGYTF
.	TRBV28	.	TRBJ1-5	TGTGCCAGCAGTTTACCCGGTGTTAGCAATCAGCCCCAGCATTTT	CASSLPGVSNQPQHF
.	TRBV11-3	TRBD1	TRBJ2-7	TGTGCCAGCAGCTTGTCGGGACAGGGGGGATACGAGCAGTACTTC	CASSLSGQGGYEQYF
.	TRBV28	.	TRBJ1-2	TGTGCCAGCAGTTTATGGCAGGGCGGGGGCTATGGCTACACCTTC	CASSLWQGGGYGYTF
few	TRBV24-1	TRBD1	TRBJ1-2	TGTGCCACCAGTGACCCGGGACAGGCCTTTGGGGGCTACACCTTC	CATSDPGQAFGGYTF
.	TRBV7-2	.	TRBJ2-6	TGTGCCAGCAGCTTTGTCAGGGGTGGTCCTGGGGCCAACGTCCTGACTTTC	CASSFVRGGPGANVLTF
.	TRBV6-1	TRBD2	TRBJ2-5	TGTGCCAGCAGTGCCAGACTAGCGGCCTACCAAGAGACCCAGTACTTC	CASSARLAAYQETQYF
.	TRBV16	.	TRBJ1-1	TGTGCCAGCAGGAGGGAGGGCGGGGAACCTGAAGCTTTCTTT	CASRREGGEPEAFF
.	TRBV7-9	.	TRBJ1-5	TGTGCCAGCAGCTTAGAACAGGGATCATCTGGACAGCCCCAGCATTTT	CASSLEQGSSGQPQHF
.	TRBV7-2	TRBD2	TRBJ2-1	TGTGCCAGCAGCCCGACTAGCGGGAGTTTCAATGAGCAGTTCTTC	CASSPTSGSFNEQFF
.	TRBV9	TRBD2	TRBJ2-2	TGTGCCAGCAGCGTCCGGGGGGACGCGAACACCGGGGAGCTGTTTTTT	CASSVRGDANTGELFF
once	TRBV11-2	TRBD2	TRBJ2-3	TGTGCCAGCAGCCCCCAACTAGCGGGGAACACAGATACGCAGTATTTT	CASSPQLAGNTDTQYF
.	TRBV6-5	TRBD1	TRBJ1-1	TGTGCCAGCAGTACAGGGGCAGTCACTGAAGCTTTCTTT	CASSTGAVTEAFF